A selection of T cell receptor beta chains follows, all from one sample in a study of read filtering for tumor transcriptome and immune sequencing. TCRdb reprocessed the reads via MiXCR and lists one record per CDR3 protein. The sample includes 75,000 to 95,000 distinct CDR3 sequences, 12% of them seen just once. The sample was a population of CD138-negative cells sorted from bone marrow. These receptors were taken from a donor aged 40 or older with multiple myeloma. Both conserved end residues are part of each CDR3. The D gene is left open where the match is weak. Part of the rows lack a size; the others show once, few, many or a class for expanded clones.

d_gene	v_gene	j_gene	abundance	CDR3nt	CDR3aa
-	TRBV4-1	TRBJ2-3	many	TGCGCCAGCAGCCAAGATCCAGCGCGGGGAGATACGCAGTATTTT	CASSQDPARGDTQYF
-	TRBV11-2	TRBJ2-6	many	TGTGCCAGCAGCGCCCCCCCCGGGACGAAAATAACTGGGGCCAACGTCCTGACTTTC	CASSAPPGTKITGANVLTF
TRBD1	TRBV9	TRBJ2-5	few	TGTGCCAGCAGCCCCCGGACAGGACAAGAGACCCAGTACTTC	CASSPRTGQETQYF
-	TRBV19	TRBJ2-1	few	TGTGCCAGTAGTATTGCGAACAATGAGCAGTTCTTC	CASSIANNEQFF
-	TRBV5-1	TRBJ1-1	few	TGCGCCAGCAGCCAAGGGAGTTCGGACACTGAAGCTTTCTTT	CASSQGSSDTEAFF
-	TRBV2	TRBJ2-5	many	TGTGCCAGCAGGGCACCTGGGGGGACCCAGTACTTC	CASRAPGGTQYF
TRBD1	TRBV28	TRBJ2-7	few	TGTGCCAGCAGTTCCCGGGACAGGGGTTACGAGCAGTACTTC	CASSSRDRGYEQYF
-	TRBV7-8	TRBJ2-2	many	TGTGCCAGCAGCTTTTTCTCCGGGGAGCTGTTTTTT	CASSFFSGELFF
TRBD1	TRBV5-1	TRBJ2-4	many	TGCGCCAGCAGCTTGGAGCCGGGACAGGTTCTCATTCAGTACTTC	CASSLEPGQVLIQYF
-	TRBV7-8	TRBJ2-3	many	TGTGCCAGCAGCCTGCTTGGGGCATGGACAGATACGCAGTATTTT	CASSLLGAWTDTQYF
-	TRBV7-2	TRBJ2-5	few	TGTGCCGGCAGTCAAGACGGGGGCAGGGGAAAAGAGACCCAGTACTTC	CAGSQDGGRGKETQYF
-	TRBV2	TRBJ2-1	many	TGTGCCAGCAGTGATCTGGCAGAGCAGTACAATGAGCAGTTCTTC	CASSDLAEQYNEQFF
-	TRBV5-1	TRBJ2-3	few	TGCGCCAGCAGCTTCGCCCAGTTCGCAGATACGCAGTATTTT	CASSFAQFADTQYF
-	TRBV7-8	TRBJ2-2	many	TGTGCCAGCAGCTTAGGGCGGGACACAAACACCGGGGAGCTGTTTTTT	CASSLGRDTNTGELFF
TRBD2	TRBV9	TRBJ2-1	-	TGTGCCAGCAGCTTAGGGACTAGCGATGAGCAGTTCTTC	CASSLGTSDEQFF
TRBD1	TRBV5-1	TRBJ1-3	few	TGCGCCAGCAGCCTCGGGACAGCCGGAAACACCATATATTTT	CASSLGTAGNTIYF
-	TRBV5-1	TRBJ2-1	many	TGCGCCAGCAGCTTGCAGGGGAGCTCCTACAATGAGCAGTTCTTC	CASSLQGSSYNEQFF
TRBD2	TRBV11-2	TRBJ2-5	-	TGTGCCAGCAGCGCTCGGACTAGCGGAAAAGAGACCCAGTACTTC	CASSARTSGKETQYF
TRBD1	TRBV6-1	TRBJ2-2	many	TGTGCCAGCAGTGAGAGGAGGACAGGGGGCATCGGGGAGCTGTTTTTT	CASSERRTGGIGELFF
TRBD1	TRBV7-6	TRBJ1-1	few	TGTGCCAGCAGCTTAGTTTTCCCGGGACAGGGAGGAACTGAAGCTTTCTTT	CASSLVFPGQGGTEAFF
-	TRBV4-1	TRBJ1-4	many	TGCGCCAGCAGCCAAGATTCCAATTCGAATGAAAAACTGTTTTTT	CASSQDSNSNEKLFF